These T cell receptor beta chains were read from a single sample in a study of blood T cells in healthy people across ages. TCRdb re-called the 5' RACE reads through MiXCR, storing one row per CDR3 protein. The repertoire holds about 730,000 distinct CDR3 sequences, with approximately 39% as singletons. Sequenced sample: blood. The source of these receptors is a woman aged 55-70 years in good health. The CDR3 runs from the conserved cysteine through the conserved F or W.

length	J	V	CDR3
16	TRBJ2-3	TRBV5-1	CASSRPERGVTDTQYF
15	TRBJ2-3	TRBV11-2	CASSYLAGSTDTQYF
17	TRBJ2-1	TRBV6-2/TRBV6-3	CASSYSPDRDVYNEQFF
15	TRBJ2-1	TRBV6-2/TRBV6-3	CASSSWTGGANEQFF
16	TRBJ2-7	TRBV6-2/TRBV6-3	CASSWNVPRSSYEQYF
12	TRBJ2-4	TRBV6-5	CASSRDSDIQYF
13	TRBJ2-7	TRBV25-1	CASMARWGDEQYF
16	TRBJ1-4	TRBV15	CATSRDRAGVIEKLFF
15	TRBJ2-6	TRBV5-1	CACDTTVSGANVLTF
15	TRBJ2-1	TRBV9	CASSVFASVYNEQFF
12	TRBJ2-7	TRBV6-2/TRBV6-3	CASGQGTYEQYF
13	TRBJ1-4	TRBV20-1	CSAIGANNEKLFF
13	TRBJ1-1	TRBV12-3/TRBV12-4	CASSRGARTEAFF